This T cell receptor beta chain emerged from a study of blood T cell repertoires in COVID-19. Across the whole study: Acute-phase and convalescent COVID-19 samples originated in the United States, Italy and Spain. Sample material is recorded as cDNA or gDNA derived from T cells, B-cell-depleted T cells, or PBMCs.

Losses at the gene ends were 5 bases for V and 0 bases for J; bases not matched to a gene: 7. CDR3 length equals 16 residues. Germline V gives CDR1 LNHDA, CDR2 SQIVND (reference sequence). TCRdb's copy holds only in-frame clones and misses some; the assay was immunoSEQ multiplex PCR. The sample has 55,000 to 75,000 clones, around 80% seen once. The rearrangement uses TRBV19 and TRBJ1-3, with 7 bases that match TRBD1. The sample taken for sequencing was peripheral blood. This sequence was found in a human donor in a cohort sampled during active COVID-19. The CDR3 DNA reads TGTGCCAGTAGTTTGGGACAGATTTTCTCTGGAAACACCATATATTTT. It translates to CASSLGQIFSGNTIYF.